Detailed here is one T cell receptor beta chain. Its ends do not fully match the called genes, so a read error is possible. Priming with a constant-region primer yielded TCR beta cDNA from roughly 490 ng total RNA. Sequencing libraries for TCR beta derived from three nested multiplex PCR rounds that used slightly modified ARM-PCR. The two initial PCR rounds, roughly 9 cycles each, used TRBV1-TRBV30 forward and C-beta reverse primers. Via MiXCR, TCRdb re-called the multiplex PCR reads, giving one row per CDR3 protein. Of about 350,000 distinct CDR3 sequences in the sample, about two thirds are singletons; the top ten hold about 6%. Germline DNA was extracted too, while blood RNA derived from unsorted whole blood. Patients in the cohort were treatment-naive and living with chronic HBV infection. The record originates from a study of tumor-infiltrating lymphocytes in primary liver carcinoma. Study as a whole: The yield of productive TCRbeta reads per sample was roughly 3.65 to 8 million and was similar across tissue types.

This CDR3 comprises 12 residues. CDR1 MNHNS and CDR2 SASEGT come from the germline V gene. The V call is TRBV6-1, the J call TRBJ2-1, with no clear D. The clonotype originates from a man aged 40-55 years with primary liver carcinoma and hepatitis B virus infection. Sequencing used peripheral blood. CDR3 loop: CTSSLVGNEQFF. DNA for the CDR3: TGTACCAGCAGTTTGGTGGGTAATGAGCAGTTCTTC.